The T cell receptor (beta chain) under discussion was sequenced for a study of cytomegalovirus exposure and HLA in healthy donors. Whole-study findings and limits: A prior analysis recorded that most TCR beta V segments were productive about 87% or about 30% of the time. In a later analysis, productive TCRs from donors in an Asian-associated ancestry cluster reportedly carried fewer N-insertions than the cohort mean.

This clone was counted once. Its antigen is not identified. The PCR employed 60 Vbeta primers together with 13 Jbeta primers. The data were produced by immunoSEQ multiplex PCR, yet TCRdb's version contains in-frame clones alone and is incomplete. The data hold 90,000 to 150,000 clones, with 76% observed a single time. V shed 3 bases and J shed 3 bases, with 27 bases lying between them. The CDR3 extends over 20 amino acids. Germline V gene data show CDR1 as LNHDA and CDR2 as SQIVND (reference sequence). Sequencing was performed on PBMCs. This receptor was identified in a man aged 50 to 59 in good health and CMV-seropositive. This chain uses TRBV19 with TRBJ2-4, with D maybe TRBD1 (8 bases). This CDR3 is CASSIRGDRRGRSGKNIQYF. CDR3 in DNA: TGTGCCAGTAGTATTCGGGGGGACAGGAGAGGACGATCGGGCAAAAACATTCAGTACTTC.